This TCR beta chain was sequenced for a study of blood T cell repertoires in COVID-19. CDR3 length: 14 residues. Trimming pared 2 bases from V and 1 base from J, leaving 9 bases between. Germline V gene data show CDR1 as SGHRS and CDR2 as YFSETQ. Data came from immunoSEQ multiplex PCR; TCRdb stores just in-frame clones and leaves some out. In the table there are more than 95,000 clones, roughly nine tenths of which are singletons. The chain uses TRBV5-1 and TRBJ2-5; no clear D gene. Sample: peripheral blood. This TCR derives from a man between 70 and 80 years old who had recovered from COVID-19. The CDR3 spells CASSFRPSQETQYF. The DNA for the CDR3 is TGCGCCAGCAGCTTCCGTCCGAGCCAAGAGACCCAGTACTTC.